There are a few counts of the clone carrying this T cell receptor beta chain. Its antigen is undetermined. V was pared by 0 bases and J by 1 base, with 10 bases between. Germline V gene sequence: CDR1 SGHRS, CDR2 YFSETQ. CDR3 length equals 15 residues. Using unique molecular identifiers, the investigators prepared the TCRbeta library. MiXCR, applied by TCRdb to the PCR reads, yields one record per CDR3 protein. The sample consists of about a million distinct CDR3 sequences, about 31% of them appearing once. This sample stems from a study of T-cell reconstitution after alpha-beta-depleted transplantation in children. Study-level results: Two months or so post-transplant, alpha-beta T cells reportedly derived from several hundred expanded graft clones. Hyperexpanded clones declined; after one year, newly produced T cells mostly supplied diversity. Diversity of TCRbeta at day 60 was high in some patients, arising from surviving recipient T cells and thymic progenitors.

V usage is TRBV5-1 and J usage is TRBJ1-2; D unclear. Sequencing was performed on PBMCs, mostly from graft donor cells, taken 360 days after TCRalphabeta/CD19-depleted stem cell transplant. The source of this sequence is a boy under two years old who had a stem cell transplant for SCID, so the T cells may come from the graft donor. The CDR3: CASSLGHSDNYGYTF. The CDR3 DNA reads TGCGCCAGCAGCTTGGGGCATTCAGATAACTATGGCTACACCTTC.